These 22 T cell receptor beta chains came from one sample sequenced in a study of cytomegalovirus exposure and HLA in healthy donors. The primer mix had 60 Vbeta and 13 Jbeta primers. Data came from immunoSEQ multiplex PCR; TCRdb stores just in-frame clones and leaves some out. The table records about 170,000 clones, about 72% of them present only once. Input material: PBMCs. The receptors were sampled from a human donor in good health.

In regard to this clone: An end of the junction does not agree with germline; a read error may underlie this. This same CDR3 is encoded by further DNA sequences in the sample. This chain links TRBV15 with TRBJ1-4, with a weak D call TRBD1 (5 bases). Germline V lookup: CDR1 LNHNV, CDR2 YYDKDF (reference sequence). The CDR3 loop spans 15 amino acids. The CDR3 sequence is CATSHDGGTNEKLFF. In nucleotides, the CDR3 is TGTGCCACCAGTCATGACGGGGGGACTAATGAAAAACTGTTCTTT.

The CDR3: CSVLRGQREAFF. As DNA, the CDR3 is TGCAGCGTTCTCAGGGGACAGCGAGAAGCTTTCTTT. The chain combines TRBV29-1 with TRBJ1-1; 7 bases align to TRBD1. Germline assignment: CDR1 SQVTM and CDR2 ANQGSEA. The CDR3 has 12 amino acids. The junction had 8 bases not matched to a gene; V was cut back by 5 bases and J by 8 bases.

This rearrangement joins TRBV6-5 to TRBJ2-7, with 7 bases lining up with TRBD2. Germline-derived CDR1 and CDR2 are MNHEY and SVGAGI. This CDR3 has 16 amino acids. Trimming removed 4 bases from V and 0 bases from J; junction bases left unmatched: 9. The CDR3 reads CASSSTAGRNSYEQYF. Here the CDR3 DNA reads TGTGCCAGCAGTTCGACAGCGGGGAGAAACTCCTACGAGCAGTACTTC.

CDR3 nucleotides: TGTGCCAGCTCCAAGGAGGGTCGGAACACTGAAGCTTTCTTT. This gives the protein CASSKEGRNTEAFF. The chain is built from TRBV2 and TRBJ1-1, with D unresolved. Germline V gene sequence: CDR1 SNHLY, CDR2 FYNNEI. V lost 8 bases, J lost 1 base, and 14 bases lay in between. This CDR3 comprises 14 residues. The whole variable domain, remainder taken from reference TRBV2 and TRBJ1-1, is EPEVTQTPSHQVTQMGQEVILRCVPISNHLYFYWYRQILGQKVEFLVSFYNNEISEKSEIFDDQFSVERPDGSNFTLKIRSTKLEDSAMYFCASSKEGRNTEAFFGQGTRLTVV.

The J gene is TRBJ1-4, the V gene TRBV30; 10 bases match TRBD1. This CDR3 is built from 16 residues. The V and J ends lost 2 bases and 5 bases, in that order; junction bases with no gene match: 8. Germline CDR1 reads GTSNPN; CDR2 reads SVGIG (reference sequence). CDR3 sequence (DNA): TGTGCCTGGAGTTCTCTCCGGACAGGGGGAAATGAAAAACTGTTTTTT. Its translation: CAWSSLRTGGNEKLFF.

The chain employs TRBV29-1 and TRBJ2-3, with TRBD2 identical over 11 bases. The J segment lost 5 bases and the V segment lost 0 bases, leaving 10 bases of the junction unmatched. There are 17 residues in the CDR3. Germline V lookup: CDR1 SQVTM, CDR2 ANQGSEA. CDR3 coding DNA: TGCAGCGTTGAAGATCGGAAGACTAGCGGGGTTGGAGATACGCAGTATTTT. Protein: CSVEDRKTSGVGDTQYF.

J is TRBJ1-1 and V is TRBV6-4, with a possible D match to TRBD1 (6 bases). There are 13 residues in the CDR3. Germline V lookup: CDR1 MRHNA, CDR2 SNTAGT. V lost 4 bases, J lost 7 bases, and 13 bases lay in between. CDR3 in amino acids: CASSGQQGGEAFF. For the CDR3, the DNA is TGTGCCAGCAGTGGACAGCAAGGGGGTGAAGCTTTCTTT.

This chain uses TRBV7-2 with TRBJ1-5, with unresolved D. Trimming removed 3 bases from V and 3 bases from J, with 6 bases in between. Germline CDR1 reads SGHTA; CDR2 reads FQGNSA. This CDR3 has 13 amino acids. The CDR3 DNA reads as TGTGCCAGCAGCTTCGAGTACAATCAGCCCCAGCATTTT. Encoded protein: CASSFEYNQPQHF.

Here the CDR3 reads CASSGAARTVNHGYTF. CDR3 nucleotides: TGTGCCAGCAGCGGGGCCGCCCGGACAGTCAATCATGGCTACACCTTC. The chain joins TRBV9 to TRBJ1-2; TRBD1 is a possible D gene (6 bases). Trimming took 3 bases from V and 6 from J, leaving 21 bases between them. In germline, CDR1 is SGDLS, CDR2 YYNGEE. CDR3 length: 16 amino acids.

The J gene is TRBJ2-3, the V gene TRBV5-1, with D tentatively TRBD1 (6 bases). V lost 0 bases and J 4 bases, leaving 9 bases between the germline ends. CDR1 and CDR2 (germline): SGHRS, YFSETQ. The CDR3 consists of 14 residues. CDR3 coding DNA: TGCGCCAGCAGCTTGGGGTCAGGGGCAGATACGCAGTATTTT. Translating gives CASSLGSGADTQYF.

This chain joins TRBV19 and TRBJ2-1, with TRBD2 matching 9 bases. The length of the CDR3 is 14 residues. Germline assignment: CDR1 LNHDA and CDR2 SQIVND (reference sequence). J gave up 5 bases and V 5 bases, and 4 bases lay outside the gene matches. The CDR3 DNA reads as TGTGCCAGTAGTGCTAGCGGGGTAGACAATGAGCAGTTCTTC. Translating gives CASSASGVDNEQFF.

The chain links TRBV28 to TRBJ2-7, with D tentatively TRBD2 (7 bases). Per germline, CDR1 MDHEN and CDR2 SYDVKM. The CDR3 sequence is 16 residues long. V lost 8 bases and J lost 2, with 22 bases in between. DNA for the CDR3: TGTGCCAGCCAGTATCTCGGGGGGCGACGAACCTACGAGCAGTACTTC. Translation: CASQYLGGRRTYEQYF.

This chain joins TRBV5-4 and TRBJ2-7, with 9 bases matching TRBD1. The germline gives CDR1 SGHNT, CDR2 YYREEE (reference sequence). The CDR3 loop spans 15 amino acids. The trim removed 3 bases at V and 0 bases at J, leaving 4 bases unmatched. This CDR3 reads CASSSPGQGSYEQYF. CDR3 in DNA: TGTGCCAGCAGCTCCCCGGGACAGGGCTCCTACGAGCAGTACTTC.

The chain's CDR3 is CASSFTPNYGYTF. Here the CDR3 DNA reads TGTGCCAGCAGTTTCACACCCAACTATGGCTACACCTTC. The V call is TRBV27, the J call TRBJ1-2; D remains ambiguous. The CDR3 consists of 13 residues. In germline, CDR1 is MNHEY, CDR2 SMNVEV (reference sequence). The V gene lost 3 bases and the J gene lost 2 bases, with 7 bases spanning the gap.

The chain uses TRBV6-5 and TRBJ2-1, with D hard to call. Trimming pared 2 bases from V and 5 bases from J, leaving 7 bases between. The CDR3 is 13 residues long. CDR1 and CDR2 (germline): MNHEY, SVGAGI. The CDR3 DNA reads TGTGCCAGCAGTTACGTTACAGACAATGAGCAGTTCTTC. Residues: CASSYVTDNEQFF.

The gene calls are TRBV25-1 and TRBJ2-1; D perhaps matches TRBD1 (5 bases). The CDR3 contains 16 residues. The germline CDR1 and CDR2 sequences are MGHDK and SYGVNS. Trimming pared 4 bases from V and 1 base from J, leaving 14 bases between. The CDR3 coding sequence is TGTGCCAGCAGTGGCCAGACAGAGAGGTCCTACAATGAGCAGTTCTTC. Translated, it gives CASSGQTERSYNEQFF.

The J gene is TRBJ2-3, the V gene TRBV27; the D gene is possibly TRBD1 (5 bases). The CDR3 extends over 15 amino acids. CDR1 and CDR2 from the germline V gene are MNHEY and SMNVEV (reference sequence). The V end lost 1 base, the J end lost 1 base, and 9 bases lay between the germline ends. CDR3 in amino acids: CASSLWTKGTDTQYF. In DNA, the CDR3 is TGTGCCAGCAGTTTATGGACAAAAGGCACAGATACGCAGTATTTT.

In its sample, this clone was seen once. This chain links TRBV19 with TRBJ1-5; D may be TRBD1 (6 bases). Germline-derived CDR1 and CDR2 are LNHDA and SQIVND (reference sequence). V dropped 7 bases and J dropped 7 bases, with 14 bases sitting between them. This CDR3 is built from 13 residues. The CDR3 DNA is TGTGCCAGTACGGGGGGCGTGAGGCAGCCCCAGCATTTT. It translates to CASTGGVRQPQHF.

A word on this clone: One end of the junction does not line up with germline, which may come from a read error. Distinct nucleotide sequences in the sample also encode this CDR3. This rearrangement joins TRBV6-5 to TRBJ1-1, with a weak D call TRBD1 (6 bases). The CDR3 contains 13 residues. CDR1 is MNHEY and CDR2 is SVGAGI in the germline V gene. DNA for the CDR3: TGTGCCAGCTATAGGGGGATGAACACTGAGGCTTTCTTT. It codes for CASYRGMNTEAFF.

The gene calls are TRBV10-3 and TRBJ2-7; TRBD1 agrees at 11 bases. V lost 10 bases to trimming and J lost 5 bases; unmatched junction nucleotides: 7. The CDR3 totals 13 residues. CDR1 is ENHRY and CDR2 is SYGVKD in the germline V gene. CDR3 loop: CATGGQGDNEQYF. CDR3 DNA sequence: TGTGCCACCGGGGGACAGGGGGACAACGAGCAGTACTTC.

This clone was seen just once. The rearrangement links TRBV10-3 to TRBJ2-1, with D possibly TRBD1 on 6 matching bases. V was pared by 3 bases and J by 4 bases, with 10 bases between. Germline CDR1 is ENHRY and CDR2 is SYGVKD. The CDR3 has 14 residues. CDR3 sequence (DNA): TGTGCCATCAGTGAAAAGGACAGTTACAATGAGCAGTTCTTC. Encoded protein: CAISEKDSYNEQFF.

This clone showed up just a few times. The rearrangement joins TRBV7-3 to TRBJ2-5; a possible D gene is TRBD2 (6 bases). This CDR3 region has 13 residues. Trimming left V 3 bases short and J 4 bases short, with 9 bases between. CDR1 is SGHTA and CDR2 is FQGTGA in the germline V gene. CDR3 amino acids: CASSFSGGETQYF. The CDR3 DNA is TGTGCCAGCAGCTTTTCCGGGGGAGAGACCCAGTACTTC.